This T cell receptor (beta chain) was profiled in a study of cytomegalovirus exposure and HLA in healthy donors. Points from the study as a whole: More clonal expansion characterized HLA-associated TCR beta chains than equally common others in a later analysis.

The donors, nominally healthy at sampling, likely had unrecorded immune exposures. A multiplex PCR was run with 60 Vbeta primers and 13 Jbeta primers. Authors' methods: Per a later analysis, the number of unique TCR beta chains was approximately 73 million, of which 9 million to 12 million were shared. Only in-frame clones appear in the TCRdb table, and some are missing; sequencing was by immunoSEQ multiplex PCR. The V and J calls and clone size are taken from that table; D and trimming were inferred from the DNA. The sample shows 95,000 to 100,000 clones, about 74% of them seen only once. Looked up from germline, CDR1 is LNHDA and CDR2 is SQIVND (reference sequence). CDR3 length: 14 amino acids. Trimming shortened V by 6 bases and J by 2 bases, and 14 bases separated the two germline ends. Notes on this clone: The antigen is unknown.

The source is a male donor in good health and CMV-seronegative. Sequenced input: PBMCs. V is TRBV19 and J is TRBJ2-7; the D gene is possibly TRBD2 (6 bases). In DNA, the CDR3 is TGTGCCAGTAGCAACCCGGGACTTCCCTACGAGCAGTACTTC. Its translation is CASSNPGLPYEQYF.